One and the same sample provided the 29 T cell receptor beta chains below, sequenced in a study of blood T cell repertoires in COVID-19. Method: immunoSEQ multiplex PCR; TCRdb's copy keeps in-frame clones and lacks some. Of around 200,000 clones listed, around nine tenths are singletons. Material for sequencing was peripheral blood. The receptor set was obtained from a man younger than 40 with acute or convalescent COVID-19.

The rearrangement joins TRBV19 to TRBJ1-5, with D perhaps TRBD1 (5 bases). The CDR3 is 16 residues long. V was pared by 7 bases and J by 0 bases, with 16 bases between. The germline V gene has CDR1 LNHDA and CDR2 SQIVND (reference sequence). The CDR3 region is CASIRRVTGSNQPQHF. The CDR3, as DNA: TGTGCCAGTATTCGGAGGGTCACAGGTAGCAATCAGCCCCAGCATTTT. The whole variable domain, filled in from reference TRBV19 and TRBJ1-5, reads DGGITQSPKYLFRKEGQNVTLSCEQNLNHDAMYWYRQDPGQGLRLIYYSQIVNDFQKGDIAEGYSVSREKKESFPLTVTSAQKNPTAFYLCASIRRVTGSNQPQHFGDGTRLSIL.

The V call is TRBV27, the J call TRBJ2-5; 7 bases are shared with TRBD1. Germline V gives CDR1 MNHEY, CDR2 SMNVEV (reference sequence). The CDR3 totals 16 residues. Germline trimming cut 0 bases from V and 7 bases from J; bases unmatched to any gene: 11. The CDR3 spells CASSLSVPQGHGTQYF. In DNA, the CDR3 is TGTGCCAGCAGTTTATCGGTACCACAGGGGCACGGGACCCAGTACTTC.

This clone was picked up one time. The chain recombines TRBV6-5 with TRBJ2-5, with D maybe TRBD2 (6 bases). From germline, CDR1 is MNHEY and CDR2 SVGAGI. The CDR3 is made up of 13 amino acids. With 6 bases removed from V and 5 bases from J, the gap between germline ends came to 13 bases. CDR3 sequence: CASSPSRGETQYF. As DNA, the CDR3 is TGTGCCAGCAGCCCCTCCCGGGGGGAGACCCAGTACTTC.

This clone appeared a single time. The J gene is TRBJ1-1, the V gene TRBV18, with a tentative D call TRBD1 (6 bases). V was clipped by 4 bases and J by 1 base, with 10 bases between them. The germline V gene has CDR1 KGHSH and CDR2 LQKENI. This CDR3 is built from 14 residues. CDR3 amino acids: CASSQQGRNTEAFF. CDR3 nucleotide sequence: TGTGCCAGCTCACAACAGGGCAGGAACACTGAAGCTTTCTTT.

This chain links TRBV27 with TRBJ2-1, with 11 bases fitting TRBD2. Germline CDR1 MNHEY, CDR2 SMNVEV (reference sequence). Trimming removed 1 base from V and 7 bases from J; junction bases left unmatched: 18. The CDR3 covers 20 residues. The CDR3 loop reads CASSLFPFTSGGQKHNEQFF. The CDR3 nucleotides are TGTGCCAGCAGTTTATTCCCCTTTACTAGCGGGGGTCAAAAGCATAATGAGCAGTTCTTC.

This chain connects TRBV3-1 (or the pseudogene TRBV3-2) to TRBJ1-6; 9 positions agree with TRBD1. V dropped 4 bases and J dropped 9; count of bases not matched to a gene: 10. From germline, CDR1 is LGHDT and CDR2 YNNKEL (reference sequence). The CDR3 length is 16 residues. In DNA form, the CDR3 reads TGTGCCAGCAGCCGAAGCCCGGGACAGGGTACTTCACCCCTCCACTTT. Its protein is CASSRSPGQGTSPLHF.

Worth noting for this clone: Other nucleotide sequences from this sample produce the same CDR3. The J gene is TRBJ1-4, the V gene TRBV28; 7 bases fit TRBD1. V trimming: 9 bases; J trimming: 5 bases; junction bases outside the gene matches: 6. This CDR3 has 13 residues. Germline V lookup: CDR1 MDHEN, CDR2 SYDVKM. The CDR3 is CASRDSLNEKLFF. CDR3 nucleotides: TGTGCCAGTAGGGACAGCTTGAATGAAAAACTGTTTTTT. The entire variable domain, with the rest obtained from reference TRBV28 and TRBJ1-4, is as follows: DVKVTQSSRYLVKRTGEKVFLECVQDMDHENMFWYRQDPGLGLRLIYFSYDVKMKEKGDIPEGYSVSREKKERFSLILESASTNQTSMYLCASRDSLNEKLFFGSGTQLSVL.

The V and J genes are TRBV4-1 and TRBJ1-3, with D unresolved. The CDR3 length is 18 residues. Trimming left V 3 bases short and J 0 bases short, with 18 bases between. In germline, CDR1 is MGHRA, CDR2 YSYEKL. CDR3 protein: CASSQILKTRYSGNTIYF. CDR3 DNA sequence: TGCGCCAGCAGCCAGATACTGAAAACCCGCTACTCTGGAAACACCATATATTTT.

The rearrangement joins TRBV18 to TRBJ2-7, with D hard to call. Germline V CDR1 and CDR2: KGHSH, LQKENI. V lost 2 bases and J 3 bases, leaving 8 bases between the germline ends. The CDR3 contains 13 residues. The CDR3 nucleotides are TGTGCCAGCTCACCAGGGCAGGACTACGAGCAGTACTTC. This sequence encodes CASSPGQDYEQYF.

The V call is TRBV27, the J call TRBJ1-6; no clear D gene. Trimming removed 7 bases from V and 14 bases from J, with 12 bases in between. CDR3 length equals 11 residues. The germline V gene encodes CDR1 MNHEY and CDR2 SMNVEV (reference sequence). The chain's CDR3 is CASIYGGTLHF. Written as DNA, the CDR3 is TGTGCCAGCATTTACGGCGGAACCCTCCACTTT.

V usage is TRBV6-5 and J usage is TRBJ1-5; a weak D match, TRBD1 (5 bases). CDR3 size: 14 residues. Trimming pared 7 bases from V and 0 bases from J, leaving 10 bases between. Germline CDR1 and CDR2: MNHEY and SVGAGI. In DNA, the CDR3 is TGTGCCAGCATCGGACATCTTAGCAATCAGCCCCAGCATTTT. It is translated as CASIGHLSNQPQHF.

The chain combines TRBV6-5 with TRBJ1-2, with D unclear. The CDR3 extends over 16 amino acids. Trimming shortened V by 2 bases and J by 0 bases, and 13 bases separated the two germline ends. From germline, CDR1 is MNHEY and CDR2 SVGAGI. CDR3 DNA: TGTGCCAGCAGTTACGATGGCGGACTTACTAACTATGGCTACACCTTC. It yields the protein CASSYDGGLTNYGYTF.

In nucleotides, the CDR3 is TGTGCCAGCAGTTACGACAGGTTCTCTGGAAACACCATATATTTT. Translated: CASSYDRFSGNTIYF. The rearrangement links TRBV6-5 to TRBJ1-3; D perhaps matches TRBD1 (6 bases). Germline CDR1 is MNHEY and CDR2 is SVGAGI. The CDR3 extends over 15 amino acids. The V end was cut by 2 bases, the J end by 0 bases, with 8 bases between.

The rearrangement joins TRBV6-5 to TRBJ2-1; TRBD2 might be the D (6 bases). Germline V gives CDR1 MNHEY, CDR2 SVGAGI. V lost 7 bases, J lost 3 bases, and 16 bases lay in between. The CDR3 is made up of 15 amino acids. CDR3 DNA: TGTGCCAGCACCAACTTGGGACTGGACTACAATGAGCAGTTCTTC. Protein product: CASTNLGLDYNEQFF.

The chain has TRBV27 and TRBJ2-7; 9 bases line up with TRBD2. Germline CDR1 reads MNHEY; CDR2 reads SMNVEV (reference sequence). Trimming took 2 bases from V and 4 from J; bases not matched to a gene: 6. CDR3 size: 15 residues. The CDR3 loop reads CASSLRAGGPYEQYF. The CDR3 DNA follows: TGTGCCAGCAGTTTAAGGGCGGGAGGGCCTTACGAGCAGTACTTC.

This clone showed up just once. J is TRBJ2-7 and V is TRBV6-2 or TRBV6-3; no reliable D call. Germline CDR1 reads MNHEY; CDR2 reads SVGEGT. The CDR3 covers 12 residues. V was pared by 4 bases and J by 2 bases, with 6 bases between. The CDR3 DNA sequence: TGTGCCAGCAGTTTAGCCCCCTACGAGCAGTACTTC. It translates to CASSLAPYEQYF.

The chain links TRBV11-2 to TRBJ2-1, with D unclear. V was shortened by 0 bases and J by 0 bases, with 9 bases between the two germline ends. Germline CDR1 is SGHAT and CDR2 is FQNNGV. This CDR3 spans 16 amino acids. CDR3 residues: CASSLERLPSYNEQFF. In DNA form, the CDR3 reads TGTGCCAGCAGCTTAGAGAGGCTACCCTCCTACAATGAGCAGTTCTTC.

The rearrangement joins TRBV29-1 to TRBJ2-5; D unresolved. CDR3 length equals 14 residues. V lost 6 bases to trimming and J lost 1 base, with 15 bases between them. The germline gives CDR1 SQVTM, CDR2 ANQGSEA. In DNA form, the CDR3 reads TGCAGCGTCGCACTCCTAGGTTTCCAAGAGACCCAGTACTTC. Its protein is CSVALLGFQETQYF. Looking up the rest from reference TRBV29-1 and TRBJ2-5 gives the full variable domain: SAVISQKPSRDICQRGTSLTIQCQVDSQVTMMFWYRQQPGQSLTLIATANQGSEATYESGFVIDKFPISRPNLTFSTLTVSNMSPEDSSIYLCSVALLGFQETQYFGPGTRLLVL.

V gene TRBV5-1 combines with J gene TRBJ1-1; TRBD1 might be the D (5 bases). Per the germline V gene, CDR1 is SGHRS and CDR2 is YFSETQ. Trimming removed 2 bases at V and 2 bases at J, with 13 bases between. CDR3 length: 15 amino acids. This CDR3 is CASSFGGATNTEAFF. CDR3 nucleotides: TGCGCCAGCAGCTTCGGTGGGGCTACCAACACTGAAGCTTTCTTT.

The rearrangement links TRBV7-9 to TRBJ2-1; TRBD1 agrees at 7 bases. V gave up 5 bases and J gave up 7 bases; unmatched junction bases: 5. Germline CDR1 is SEHNR and CDR2 is FQNEAQ (reference sequence). There are 13 residues in the CDR3. The CDR3 sequence: CASSGTARNEQFF. CDR3 in DNA: TGTGCCAGCAGCGGGACAGCCAGGAATGAGCAGTTCTTC.

This rearrangement joins TRBV7-8 to TRBJ1-1; 8 nucleotides align to TRBD1. Germline values: CDR1 SGHVS, CDR2 FQNEAQ. The CDR3 consists of 16 residues. V dropped 5 bases and J dropped 2; count of bases not matched to a gene: 10. In DNA form, the CDR3 reads TGTGCCAGCAGCCCCTCCAGAGGACAGGGCAACACTGAAGCTTTCTTT. Its protein is CASSPSRGQGNTEAFF.

This rearrangement joins TRBV28 to TRBJ1-1; 9 nucleotides align to TRBD1. Germline CDR1 and CDR2: MDHEN and SYDVKM. The junction had 5 bases not matched to a gene; V was cut back by 6 bases and J by 0 bases. The CDR3 is 15 residues long. The CDR3 loop reads CASRATGGMNTEAFF. In nucleotides, the CDR3 is TGTGCCAGCAGGGCGACAGGGGGGATGAACACTGAAGCTTTCTTT.

V and J are TRBV24-1 and TRBJ2-7; TRBD1 agrees at 11 bases. There are 14 residues in the CDR3. V lost 8 bases and J lost 1; bases outside the gene matches: 3. Per the germline V gene, CDR1 is KGHDR and CDR2 is SFDVKD. Here the CDR3 reads CATIGTGGSYEQYF. CDR3 sequence (DNA): TGTGCCACCATCGGGACAGGGGGATCCTACGAGCAGTACTTC.

Notes on this clone: The sample holds other DNA sequences that translate to the same CDR3. This rearrangement joins TRBV30 to TRBJ1-5, with D hard to call. The CDR3 runs 13 residues. Per the germline V gene, CDR1 is GTSNPN and CDR2 is SVGIG (reference sequence). V was pared by 0 bases and J by 6 bases, with 9 bases between. The CDR3 here is CAWSVRGSQPQHF. DNA for the CDR3: TGTGCCTGGAGTGTACGGGGTTCTCAGCCCCAGCATTTT.

This chain uses TRBV19 with TRBJ2-5; 7 bases line up with TRBD2. The CDR3 runs 16 residues. The germline gives CDR1 LNHDA, CDR2 SQIVND (reference sequence). J gave up 0 bases and V 6 bases, and 10 bases lay outside the gene matches. The CDR3 region is CASRGLAESYQETQYF. The CDR3 nucleotides are TGTGCCAGTAGAGGGCTAGCGGAATCCTACCAAGAGACCCAGTACTTC.

V gene TRBV5-1 combines with J gene TRBJ1-4; 8 nucleotides align to TRBD1. Germline assignment: CDR1 SGHRS and CDR2 YFSETQ. V trimming: 2 bases; J trimming: 3 bases; junction bases outside the gene matches: 3. The CDR3 is made up of 15 amino acids. The CDR3 loop reads CASSLTGGSNEKLFF. The CDR3, as DNA: TGCGCCAGCAGCTTAACAGGGGGATCTAATGAAAAACTGTTTTTT.

This clone has a handful of counts. The chain has TRBV12-3 or TRBV12-4 and TRBJ1-6; TRBD1 is a possible D gene (6 bases). The CDR3 loop spans 13 amino acids. The V end lost 6 bases, the J end lost 10 bases, and 13 bases lay between the germline ends. The CDR3 DNA is TGTGCCAGCAGCCCAGGGGTCCCCTCACCCCTCCACTTT. Translated: CASSPGVPSPLHF.

The rearrangement uses TRBV28 and TRBJ2-7; tentatively, D is TRBD1 (6 bases). CDR1 is MDHEN and CDR2 is SYDVKM in the germline V gene. This CDR3 is built from 15 residues. Trimming removed 5 bases at V and 0 bases at J, with 14 bases between. DNA for the CDR3: TGTGCCAGCAGTGCGATGGACAGTCCCTCCTACGAGCAGTACTTC. Its translation is CASSAMDSPSYEQYF.

The chain joins TRBV4-1 to TRBJ2-7, with TRBD2 matching over 9 bases. This CDR3 contains 17 residues. Germline CDR1 MGHRA, CDR2 YSYEKL. Trimming at V came to 0 bases and at J to 7 bases, leaving 13 bases not matched to a gene. The CDR3 is CASSQEIVGLAGREQYF. The CDR3, as DNA: TGCGCCAGCAGCCAAGAAATAGTAGGTCTAGCGGGGCGAGAGCAGTACTTC.